This T cell receptor (beta chain) was sequenced in a study of shared clonotypes between healthy human individuals (dated by TCRdb to 2020 to 2022). Background for the entire study: The cohort included three men and a couple of women between 18 and 49 years of age. Per donor, three plates each were used for CD4 naive and CD4 memory, two for CD8 naive, and one for CD8 memory. Between about 0.94 and 8.9 billion PBMCs per donor were obtained by leukapheresis. Blood TCR repertoires of five healthy adults were deeply sequenced to estimate repertoire size and the extent of clonotype sharing between individuals. To increase sequencing depth and limit assay-specific biases, TCR repertoire library preparation and sequencing were carried out by different laboratories using diverse techniques.

TCR CDR3 regions were amplified from genomic DNA by multiplex PCR using the deep immunoSEQ assay. For each cell subset, the extracted genomic DNA was distributed evenly across all wells of several immunoSEQ 96-well plates, and each plate served as one replicate. For sorted subsets, roughly 200 ng of genomic DNA, equivalent to around 31,000 T cell genomes, went into each replicate PCR. Purified libraries were measured with a Qubit 3.0 fluorometer, size-checked on a Bioanalyzer 2100, and measured again with the KAPA Library Quantification kit. Every immunoSEQ 96-well plate was sequenced on a separate single-read 150-cycle Illumina NextSeq 550 flow cell. The original pipeline was this. Because the immunoSEQ output held only junctional sequences and lacked quality scores, the filtering could not match the filtering applied to full-length reads. To assign V/J genes and CDR3, sequences were annotated using PyIR, a Python wrapper for IgBLAST v1.9, with IMGT germline references. Reads were filtered out if the reads had weak V/J assignments (E-value above 1e-6), no CDR3, stop codons, out-of-frame junctions, or ambiguous translated residues. V3J clonotypes were defined as sequences sharing an identical inferred V gene, J gene, and CDR3 amino acid sequence. Percentage overlap between repertoires was calculated by dividing the number of shared unique clonotypes by the size of the smaller repertoire. Richness of each repertoire was evaluated using RTK rarefaction, the Chao1 estimator, and Recon v2.1 estimates of unobserved clonotypes. Generation probabilities were computed with OLGA for all TCRbeta clonotypes obtained by the gDNA method from a handful of donors. TCRdb provides this immuneACCESS table in a form limited to in-frame rearrangements. Some clones are lacking; in checked studies, under half of them reflect an unresolved V gene, and why the rest are absent is not known. V, J and clone size were drawn from that table, and D and trimming were deduced from the DNA. This sample comprises fewer than 850,000 clones, roughly 87% of them detected only once. Of the sample, approximately 35% is held by the ten largest clones.

The donors were healthy, HIV-negative adults who had no recently reported acute infections or vaccinations. Only Caucasian adults living in Nashville, Tennessee, USA were represented among the donors. CD8 memory samples combined magnetically selected CD45RO+ cells with CCR7-negative CD45RA+ effector memory (TemRA) cells. After blood collection by leukapheresis, PBMCs were isolated using Ficoll-Histopaque density gradient centrifugation and then cryopreserved in the vapor phase of liquid nitrogen. Analytical flow cytometry was used to check the purity and quantity of every magnetically sorted T cell population. Each sorted fraction had its genomic DNA isolated and then quantified by UV absorbance on a Nanodrop 2000c. Overall study results and their limits: Incomplete sequencing was indicated by rarefaction of sorted-subset datasets, despite the large sequencing depth. The genetic and exposure-history diversity represented was limited by the small number of donors. About 5% of naive CD4, 3.5% of naive CD8, roughly 2.4% of memory CD4, and more than 0.35% of memory CD8 clonotypes were shared across four donors. Naive subsets generally had larger estimated clonotype richness than memory subsets did. Pairwise subsampling indicated that sequencing depth was expected to affect the degree of clonotype sharing among donors. Sampling was limited to blood, and TCR repertoires in tissue likely differ from TCR repertoires in blood. Clonotypes shared by all four sorted-subset donors showed higher generation probabilities than non-shared clonotypes.

Comments on this clone: Its antigen remains undetermined. Sequence at one end of the junction differs from germline and may be a read error.

The TCR sequence derives from a young man in good health. Some clones in this sample may be carry-over from other donors' samples. Sequenced material: memory CD8+ T cells from PBMCs. The intended sense of this specimen's cell subset or site label: CD45RO+ cells pooled with CCR7-negative TemRA cells.

This receptor carries the CDR3 CAASPGPYYERYF. The nucleotides are TGTGCCGCTAGTCCGGGTCCCTACTACGAGCGGTACTTC. The rearranged chain carries TRBV2 and TRBJ2-7; there is no confident call for the D gene. There are 13 amino acids in the CDR3, from cysteine to phenylalanine inclusive. Left in the record is the CDR3 DNA by itself, 39 bases read in frame from the first base. The germline V gene supplies CDR1 SNHLY and CDR2 FYNNEI. The full variable domain, completed from the reference TRBV2 and TRBJ2-7 proteins outside the CDR3, reads EPEVTQTPSHQVTQMGQEVILRCVPISNHLYFYWYRQILGQKVEFLVSFYNNEISEKSEIFDDQFSVERPDGSNFTLKIRSTKLEDSAMYFCAASPGPYYERYFGPGTRLTVT.